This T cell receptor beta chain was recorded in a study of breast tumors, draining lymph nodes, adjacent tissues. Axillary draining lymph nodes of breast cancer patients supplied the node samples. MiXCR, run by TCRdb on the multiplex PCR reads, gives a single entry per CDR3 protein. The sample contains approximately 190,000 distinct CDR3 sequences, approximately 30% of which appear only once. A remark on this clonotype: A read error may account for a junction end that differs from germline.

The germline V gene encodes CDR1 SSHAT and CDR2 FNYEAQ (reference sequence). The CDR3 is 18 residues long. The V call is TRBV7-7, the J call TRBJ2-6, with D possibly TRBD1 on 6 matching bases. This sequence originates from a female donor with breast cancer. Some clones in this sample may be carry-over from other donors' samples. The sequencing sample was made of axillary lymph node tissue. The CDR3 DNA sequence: TGTGCTAGCAGCTTAAAGGGACAAGGGGATCGAAGGGCCCACGTCCTGACTTTC. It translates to CASSLKGQGDRRAHVLTF.